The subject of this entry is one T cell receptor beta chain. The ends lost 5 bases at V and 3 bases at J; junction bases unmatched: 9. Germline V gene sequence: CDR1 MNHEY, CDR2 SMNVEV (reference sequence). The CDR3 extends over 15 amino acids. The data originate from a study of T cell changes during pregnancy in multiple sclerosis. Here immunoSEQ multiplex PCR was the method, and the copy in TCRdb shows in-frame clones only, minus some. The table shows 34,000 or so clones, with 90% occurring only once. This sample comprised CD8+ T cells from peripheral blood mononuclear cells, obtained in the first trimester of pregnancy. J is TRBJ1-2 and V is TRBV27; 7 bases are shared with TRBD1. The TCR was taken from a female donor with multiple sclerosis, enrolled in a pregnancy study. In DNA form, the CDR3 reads TGTGCCAGCAGTCCGACGACAGGGTCTCACTATGGCTACACCTTC. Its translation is CASSPTTGSHYGYTF.